This TCR beta chain was profiled in a study of T-cell reconstitution after alpha-beta-depleted transplantation in children (TCRdb year 2016). Some background on the complete study: The study quantitatively tracked T-cell immune reconstitution after TCRalphabeta/CD19-depleted allogeneic hematopoietic cell transplantation in children using TCR repertoire profiling. Broader findings and caveats from the paper: The apparently early alphabetaT-cell count recovery about two months after transplant was reportedly dependent on only several hundred rapidly expanded clones derived from non-depleted graft cells. Hyperexpanded clone frequencies declined over subsequent months; after one year, T-cell counts and TCRbeta diversity were mostly attributed to newly produced T cells. In some patients, the high TCRbeta diversity seen at day 60 was put down to recipient T cells and intrathymic progenitors that had survived conditioning.

Library prep was done by PCR. The sample was run on an Illumina HiSeq 2500. TCR library preparation used molecular barcoding, with unique molecular identifiers applied to normalize quantification of the TCRbeta repertoire. TCRdb applied fastp at Q25 and MiXCR to the public reads, then kept only in-frame beta chains. Each CDR3 protein gets just one entry, which takes the most common genes and DNA from the rows behind it. This sample gives just under 350,000 distinct CDR3 sequences in total; roughly 16% of them show up just once. The ten most abundant clones make up roughly two fifths of the sample. As to this clonotype: Its antigen is currently not known. Per-base qualities were not stored, and no clone one base away is much larger.

Measured from the cysteine to the phenylalanine, the CDR3 is 19 residues long. Just CDR3 DNA is preserved here, 57 bases in frame from base 1. From a lookup of the germline V gene, CDR1 and CDR2 are MGHRA and YSYEKL. Unmatched junction bases come to 10, with V trimmed by 1 base and J by 4 bases. The treatment or condition tag for this specimen amounts to: allogeneic hematopoietic cell transplantation with graft depleted of TCRalphabeta T cells and CD19 B cells. The transplant recipients were children given TCRalphabeta/CD19-depleted allogeneic hematopoietic cell grafts. This material consisted of PBMCs, mostly from graft donor cells, taken 360 days after TCRalphabeta/CD19-depleted stem cell transplant. The clonotype was recovered from a male patient under 10 years old who had a stem cell transplant for acute lymphoblastic leukemia, so the T cells may come from the graft donor. The V gene is TRBV4-1 and the J gene is TRBJ2-3, with TRBD2 matching 14 junction bases. The CDR3 here reads CASSQGRATSGRAADTQYF. The sequenced DNA is TGCGCCAGCAGCCAAGGCAGAGCGACTAGCGGGAGGGCCGCAGATACGCAGTATTTT.